A selection of T cell receptor beta chains follows, all from one sample in a study of T-cell reconstitution after alpha-beta-depleted transplantation in children. TCRdb fed the PCR reads into MiXCR, producing one record per CDR3 protein. The data show nearly 200,000 distinct CDR3 sequences, with approximately 6.8% seen just once and around 4.1% held by the top ten. The sequencing here drew on PBMCs, taken before TCRalphabeta/CD19-depleted stem cell transplant. These TCRs come from a girl in the first two years of life with combined immunodeficiency, due to receive a stem cell transplant. Each CDR3 is given with its conserved first and last residue. A D gene is named only where the DNA matches it firmly. The size field is filled for only some rows; it gives once, few, many or a size class.

size | D | J | V | CDR3 | DNA
many | - | TRBJ2-2 | TRBV24-1 | CATRDTGELFF | TGTGCAACGCGGGATACCGGGGAGCTGTTTTTT
many | TRBD2 | TRBJ2-1 | TRBV6-1 | CASTSGGAGGAEQFF | TGTGCCAGCACCTCAGGTGGAGCGGGAGGGGCAGAGCAGTTCTTC
few | - | TRBJ2-1 | TRBV2 | CASSESGEPYNEQFF | TGTGCCAGCAGTGAATCCGGCGAGCCTTACAATGAGCAGTTCTTC
many | TRBD1 | TRBJ2-3 | TRBV11-2 | CASSPDRVPDTQYF | TGTGCCAGCAGCCCCGACAGGGTGCCAGATACGCAGTATTTT
many | TRBD2 | TRBJ2-2 | TRBV14 | CASSQDYAGGGELFF | TGTGCCAGCAGCCAAGATTACGCGGGAGGCGGGGAGCTGTTTTTT
few | - | TRBJ2-6 | TRBV27 | CASTKTGTGANVLTF | TGTGCCAGCACGAAAACCGGCACTGGGGCCAACGTCCTGACTTTC
many | - | TRBJ2-1 | TRBV4-3 | CASSQRGGVYNEQFF | TGCGCCAGCAGCCAACGGGGCGGAGTCTACAATGAGCAGTTCTTC
many | TRBD2 | TRBJ2-1 | TRBV6-2/TRBV6-3 | CASSTRTSGNYNEQFF | TGTGCCAGCAGTACGCGGACTAGCGGGAATTACAATGAGCAGTTCTTC
many | TRBD1 | TRBJ1-2 | TRBV7-6 | CASSQGQSYGYTF | TGTGCCAGCAGCCAGGGACAGTCCTATGGCTACACCTTC
many | - | TRBJ2-1 | TRBV15 | CATSRGGPGSDTYNEQFF | TGTGCCACCAGCAGAGGAGGGCCCGGGAGTGATACCTACAATGAGCAGTTCTTC
many | TRBD2 | TRBJ2-1 | TRBV20-1 | CSATGTSGRSVLWNEQFF | TGCAGTGCTACCGGGACTAGCGGGAGGTCGGTCTTGTGGAATGAGCAGTTCTTC
many | TRBD1 | TRBJ2-1 | TRBV6-2/TRBV6-3 | CASSKGQGRFF | TGTGCCAGCAGTAAGGGACAGGGCCGCTTCTTC
many | - | TRBJ2-5 | TRBV25-1 | CASSDPTSPETQYF | TGTGCCAGCAGTGATCCCACCTCCCCAGAGACCCAGTACTTC
- | - | TRBJ1-4 | TRBV5-1 | CASSLGFFGANEKLFF | TGCGCCAGCAGCTTGGGCTTTTTTGGGGCGAATGAAAAACTGTTTTTT
- | TRBD1 | TRBJ2-1 | TRBV19 | CASSFRTGWGEQFF | TGTGCCAGTAGTTTCAGGACAGGGTGGGGTGAGCAGTTCTTC
many | TRBD1 | TRBJ2-1 | TRBV29-1 | CSVDKGSGQSYNEQFF | TGCAGCGTTGATAAAGGATCGGGACAGTCCTACAATGAGCAGTTCTTC
many | - | TRBJ1-2 | TRBV12-3/TRBV12-4 | CANSGGEGGYTF | TGTGCCAACTCCGGGGGTGAAGGCGGCTACACCTTC
- | - | TRBJ2-1 | TRBV7-2 | CASSLFRSEQFF | TGTGCCAGCAGCTTATTTAGAAGTGAGCAGTTCTTC
few | - | TRBJ2-2 | TRBV12-3/TRBV12-4 | CASRLDRITTGELFF | TGTGCCAGCAGGTTGGACCGCATAACCACCGGGGAGCTGTTTTTT
many | - | TRBJ1-1 | TRBV4-1 | CASSQEADHEAFF | TGCGCCAGCAGCCAAGAGGCAGACCATGAAGCTTTCTTT
many | - | TRBJ2-5 | TRBV13 | CASSPDHQETQYF | TGTGCCAGCAGCCCGGACCACCAAGAGACCCAGTACTTC
many | TRBD2 | TRBJ2-1 | TRBV7-9 | CASSSPSGHSYNEQFF | TGTGCCAGCAGCTCCCCTAGCGGCCATTCCTACAATGAGCAGTTCTTC
many | - | TRBJ1-1 | TRBV27 | CASSLSRGVNTEAFF | TGTGCCAGCAGTTTATCTCGCGGTGTGAACACTGAAGCTTTCTTT
many | - | TRBJ2-6 | TRBV5-1 | CASSFATTGANVLTF | TGCGCCAGCAGCTTCGCGACCACTGGGGCCAACGTCCTGACTTTC
many | - | TRBJ2-1 | TRBV18 | CASSPPSNGAYNEQFF | TGTGCCAGCTCACCACCGTCTAACGGAGCCTACAATGAGCAGTTCTTC
many | - | TRBJ2-4 | TRBV7-2 | CASSLDRNIQYF | TGTGCCAGCAGCTTGGATAGAAACATTCAGTACTTC
many | TRBD2 | TRBJ2-7 | TRBV7-6 | CASSLASLATEQYF | TGTGCCAGCAGCTTAGCCTCACTAGCGACCGAGCAGTACTTC
- | TRBD2 | TRBJ2-7 | TRBV20-1 | CSAFPSRGRGSYEQYF | TGCAGTGCCTTCCCATCCAGAGGGAGGGGCTCCTACGAGCAGTACTTC
many | - | TRBJ1-2 | TRBV7-9 | CASSPFAILNYGYTF | TGTGCCAGCAGCCCTTTTGCTATCCTTAACTATGGCTACACCTTC